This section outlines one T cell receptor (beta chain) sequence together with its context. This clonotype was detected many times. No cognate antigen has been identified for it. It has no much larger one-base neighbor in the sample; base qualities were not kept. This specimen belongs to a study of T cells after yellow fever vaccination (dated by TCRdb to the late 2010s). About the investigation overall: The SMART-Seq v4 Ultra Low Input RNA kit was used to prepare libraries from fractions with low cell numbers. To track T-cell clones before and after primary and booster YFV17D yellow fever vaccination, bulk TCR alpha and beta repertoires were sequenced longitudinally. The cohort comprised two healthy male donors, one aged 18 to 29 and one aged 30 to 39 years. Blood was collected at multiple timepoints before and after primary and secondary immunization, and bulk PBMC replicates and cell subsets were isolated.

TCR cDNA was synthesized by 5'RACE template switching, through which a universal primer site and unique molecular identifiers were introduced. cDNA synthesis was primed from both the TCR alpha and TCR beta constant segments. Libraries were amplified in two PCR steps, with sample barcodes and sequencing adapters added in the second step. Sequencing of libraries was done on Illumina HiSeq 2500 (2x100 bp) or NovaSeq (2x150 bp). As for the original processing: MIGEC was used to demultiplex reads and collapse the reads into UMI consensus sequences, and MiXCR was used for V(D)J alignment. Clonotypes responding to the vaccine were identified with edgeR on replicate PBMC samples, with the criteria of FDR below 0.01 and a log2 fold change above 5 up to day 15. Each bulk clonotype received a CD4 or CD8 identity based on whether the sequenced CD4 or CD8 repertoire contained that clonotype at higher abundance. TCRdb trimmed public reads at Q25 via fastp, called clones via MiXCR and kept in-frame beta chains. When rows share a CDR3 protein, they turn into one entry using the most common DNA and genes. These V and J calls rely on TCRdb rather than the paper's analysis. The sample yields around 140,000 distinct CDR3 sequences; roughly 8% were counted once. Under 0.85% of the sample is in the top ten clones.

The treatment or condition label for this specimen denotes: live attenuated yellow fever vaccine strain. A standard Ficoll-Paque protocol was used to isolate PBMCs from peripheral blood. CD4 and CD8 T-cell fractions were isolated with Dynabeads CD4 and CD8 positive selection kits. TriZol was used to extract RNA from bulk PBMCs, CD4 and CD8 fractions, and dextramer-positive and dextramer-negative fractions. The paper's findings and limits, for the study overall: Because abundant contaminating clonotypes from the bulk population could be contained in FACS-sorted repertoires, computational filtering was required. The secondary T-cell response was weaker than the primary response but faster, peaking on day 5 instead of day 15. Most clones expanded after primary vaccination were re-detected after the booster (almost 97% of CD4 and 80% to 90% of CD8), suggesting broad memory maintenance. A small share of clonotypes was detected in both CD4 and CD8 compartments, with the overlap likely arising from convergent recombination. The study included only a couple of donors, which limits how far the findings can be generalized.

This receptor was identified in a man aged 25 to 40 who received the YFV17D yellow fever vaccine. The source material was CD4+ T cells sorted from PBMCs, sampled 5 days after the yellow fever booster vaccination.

Read as DNA, the sequence is TGTGCCATCGCGGCAAGCCAAGAGACCCAGTACTTC. It encodes CAIAASQETQYF. The rearranged chain carries TRBV10-3 and TRBJ2-5; the D gene lacks a confident call. The CDR3 measures 12 amino acids from cysteine to phenylalanine. Only CDR3 DNA is held: 36 bases, read in frame from base 1. CDR1 and CDR2 are read off the germline V gene as ENHRY and SYGVKD. Trimming costs V 8 bases and J 1 base, and their ends lie 8 bases apart.